This T cell receptor (beta chain) emerged from a study of T cells after posttransplantation cyclophosphamide. TCRdb's table, derived via immunoSEQ multiplex PCR, lists solely in-frame clones and lacks some. Counted here are around 66,000 clones, around 95% occurring once; the ten biggest clones make up roughly 2.9%. Peripheral blood was collected from the related graft donor on the marrow donation day. In the case of this clone: What it recognizes is unknown.

Study-wide findings and caveats: Blood and skin or GI T cell repertoires showed limited TRB overlap. TRB clonality was highly associated with recipient CMV seropositivity and reactivation. Later blood repertoires were often dominated by clones from the donor CD8+ memory compartment.

What was sequenced was PBMCs. The sequence was obtained from a woman between 25 and 40 years old in good health and a related stem cell transplant donor.

CDR3 DNA: TGTGCCAGCTCACCACAGAAAGGGGATGGCACTGAAGCTTTCTTT. It is translated as CASSPQKGDGTEAFF. V gene TRBV18 combines with J gene TRBJ1-1; D possibly corresponds to TRBD1 (5 bases). Trimming cost V 1 base and J 4 bases, with 13 bases left between them. The CDR3 extends over 15 amino acids. Germline CDR1 KGHSH, CDR2 LQKENI. Full variable domain (missing parts from reference TRBV18 and TRBJ1-1): NAGVMQNPRHLVRRRGQEARLRCSPMKGHSHVYWYRQLPEEGLKFMVYLQKENIIDESGMPKERFSAEFPKEGPSILRIQQVVRGDSAAYFCASSPQKGDGTEAFFGQGTRLTVV.